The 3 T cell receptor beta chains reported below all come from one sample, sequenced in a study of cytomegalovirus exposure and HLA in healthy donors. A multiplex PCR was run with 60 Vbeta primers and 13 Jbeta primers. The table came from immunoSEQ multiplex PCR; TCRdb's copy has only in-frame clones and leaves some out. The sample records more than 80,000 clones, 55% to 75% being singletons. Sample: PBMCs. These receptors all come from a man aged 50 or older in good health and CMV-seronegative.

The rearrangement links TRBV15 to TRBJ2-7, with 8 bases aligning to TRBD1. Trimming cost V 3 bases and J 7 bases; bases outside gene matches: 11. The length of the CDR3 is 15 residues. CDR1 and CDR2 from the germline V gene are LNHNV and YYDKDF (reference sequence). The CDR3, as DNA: TGTGCCACCAGCAGTCGACAGGGGAATCCGAATGAGCAGTACTTC. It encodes CATSSRQGNPNEQYF.

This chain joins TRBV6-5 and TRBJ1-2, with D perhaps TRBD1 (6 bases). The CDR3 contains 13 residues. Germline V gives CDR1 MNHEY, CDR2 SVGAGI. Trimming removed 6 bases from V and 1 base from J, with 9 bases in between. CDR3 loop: CASREDSNYGYTF. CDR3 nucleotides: TGTGCCAGCAGAGAGGACAGTAACTATGGCTACACCTTC.

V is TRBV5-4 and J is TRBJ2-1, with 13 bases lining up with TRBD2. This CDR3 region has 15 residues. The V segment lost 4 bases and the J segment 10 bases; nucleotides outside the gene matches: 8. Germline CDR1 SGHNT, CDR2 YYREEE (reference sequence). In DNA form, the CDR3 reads TGTGCCAGCAGCAGAGGGACTAGCGGGACTTCGGAGCAGTTCTTC. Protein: CASSRGTSGTSEQFF.